The clone carrying this TCR beta chain was recorded a few times. What it recognizes is unknown. The CDR3 covers 14 residues. The V end lost 5 bases, the J end lost 2 bases, and 11 bases lay between the germline ends. The germline gives CDR1 SGHTA, CDR2 FQGNSA. The sample is drawn from a study of CD8 T cells in ankylosing spondylitis. MiXCR, applied by TCRdb to the 5' RACE reads, yields one record per CDR3 protein. The sample includes hundreds of thousands of distinct CDR3 sequences, 20% to 30% of them seen just once. Study results and limitations: Seemingly distinctive of ankylosing spondylitis blood was a TCR beta motif formed by eight highly homologous variants.

The specimen sequenced was blood, either unsorted or a sorted T cell fraction (not recorded which). The TCR comes from a male donor with ankylosing spondylitis. J is TRBJ2-3 and V is TRBV7-2, with a possible D match to TRBD2 (5 bases). CDR3 protein: CASSLNGDTDTQYF. For the CDR3, the DNA is TGTGCCAGCAGCCTAAACGGGGACACAGATACGCAGTATTTT.